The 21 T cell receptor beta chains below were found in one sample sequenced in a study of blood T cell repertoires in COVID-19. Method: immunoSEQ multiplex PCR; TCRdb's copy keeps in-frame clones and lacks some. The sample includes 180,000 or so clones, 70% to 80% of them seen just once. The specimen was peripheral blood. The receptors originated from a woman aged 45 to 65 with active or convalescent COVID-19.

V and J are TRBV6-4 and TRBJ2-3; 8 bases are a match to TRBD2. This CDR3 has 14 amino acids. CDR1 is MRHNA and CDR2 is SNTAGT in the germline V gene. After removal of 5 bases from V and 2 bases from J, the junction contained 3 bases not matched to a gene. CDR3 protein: CASSLAGNTDTQYF. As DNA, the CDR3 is TGTGCCAGCAGTTTAGCGGGGAACACAGATACGCAGTATTTT.

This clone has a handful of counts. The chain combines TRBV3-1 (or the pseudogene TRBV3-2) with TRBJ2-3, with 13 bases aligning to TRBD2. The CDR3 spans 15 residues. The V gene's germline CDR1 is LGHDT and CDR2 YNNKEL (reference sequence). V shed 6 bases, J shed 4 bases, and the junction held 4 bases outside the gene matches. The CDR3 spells CASSRTSGSADTQYF. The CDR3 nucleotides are TGTGCCAGCAGTCGGACTAGCGGGAGTGCAGATACGCAGTATTTT.

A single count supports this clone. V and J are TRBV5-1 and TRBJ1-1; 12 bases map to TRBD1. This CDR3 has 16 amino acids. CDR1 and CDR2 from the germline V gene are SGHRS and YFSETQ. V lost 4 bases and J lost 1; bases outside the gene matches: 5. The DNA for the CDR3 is TGCGCCAGCAGCCCGGGACAGGGGGCGCAGAACACTGAAGCTTTCTTT. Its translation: CASSPGQGAQNTEAFF.

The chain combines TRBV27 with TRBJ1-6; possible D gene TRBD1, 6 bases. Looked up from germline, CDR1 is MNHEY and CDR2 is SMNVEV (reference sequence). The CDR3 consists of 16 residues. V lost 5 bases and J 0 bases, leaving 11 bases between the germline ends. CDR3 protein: CASSGGTSSYNSPLHF. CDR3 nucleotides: TGTGCCAGCAGTGGGGGCACGAGCTCCTATAATTCACCCCTCCACTTT.

The CDR3 loop is CASSFVAGGSGEQYF. CDR3 DNA: TGTGCCAGCAGTTTCGTAGCGGGGGGCTCCGGCGAGCAGTACTTC. The genes are TRBV11-2 and TRBJ2-7, with TRBD2 identical over 10 bases. V lost 6 bases to trimming and J lost 6 bases; unmatched junction nucleotides: 11. There are 15 residues in the CDR3. The V gene's germline CDR1 is SGHAT and CDR2 FQNNGV.

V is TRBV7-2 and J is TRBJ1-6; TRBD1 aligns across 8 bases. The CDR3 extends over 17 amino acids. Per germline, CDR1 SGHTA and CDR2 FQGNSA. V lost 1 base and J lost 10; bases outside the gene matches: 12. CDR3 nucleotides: TGTGCCAGCAGCTTAGTAGGCAGCCGGACAGGGCTATCACCCCTCCACTTT. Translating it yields CASSLVGSRTGLSPLHF. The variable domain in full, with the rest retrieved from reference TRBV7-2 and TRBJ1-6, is GAGVSQSPSNKVTEKGKDVELRCDPISGHTALYWYRQSLGQGLEFLIYFQGNSAPDKSGLPSDRFSAERTGGSVSTLTIQRTQQEDSAVYLCASSLVGSRTGLSPLHFGNGTRLTVT.

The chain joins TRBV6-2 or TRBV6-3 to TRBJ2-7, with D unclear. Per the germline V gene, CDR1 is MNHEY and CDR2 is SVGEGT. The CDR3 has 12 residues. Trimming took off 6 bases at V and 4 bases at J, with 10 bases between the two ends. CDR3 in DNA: TGTGCCAGCAGCCCGAGAAGTTACGAGCAGTACTTC. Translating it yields CASSPRSYEQYF.

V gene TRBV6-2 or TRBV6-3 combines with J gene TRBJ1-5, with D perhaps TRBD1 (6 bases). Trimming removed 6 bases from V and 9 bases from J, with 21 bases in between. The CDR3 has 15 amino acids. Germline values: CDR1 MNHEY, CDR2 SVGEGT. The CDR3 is CASSMRRGHRGPQHF. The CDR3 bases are TGTGCCAGCAGCATGCGCCGGGGACATCGCGGGCCCCAGCATTTT.

The CDR3 region has the DNA TGTGCCAGCAGCTTGGTATCAGGGAGGGGGGATGAGCAGTTCTTC. Protein product: CASSLVSGRGDEQFF. V usage is TRBV5-6 and J usage is TRBJ2-1, with D possibly being TRBD2 (7 bases). Germline loops: CDR1 SGHDT, CDR2 YYEEEE. The CDR3 sequence is 15 residues long. With 0 bases removed from V and 8 bases from J, the gap between germline ends came to 15 bases.

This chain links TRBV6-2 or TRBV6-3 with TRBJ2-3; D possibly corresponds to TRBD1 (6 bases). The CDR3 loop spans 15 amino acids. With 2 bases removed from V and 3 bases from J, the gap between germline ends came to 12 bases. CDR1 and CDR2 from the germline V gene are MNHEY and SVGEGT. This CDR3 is CASSYRAGVTDTQYF. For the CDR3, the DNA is TGTGCCAGCAGTTACAGGGCAGGGGTGACAGATACGCAGTATTTT.

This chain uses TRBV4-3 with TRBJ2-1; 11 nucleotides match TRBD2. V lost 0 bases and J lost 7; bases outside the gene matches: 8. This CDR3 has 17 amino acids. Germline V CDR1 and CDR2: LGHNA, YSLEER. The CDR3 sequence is CASSQDRLAGGVNEQFF. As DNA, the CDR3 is TGCGCCAGCAGCCAAGATAGGCTAGCGGGAGGTGTGAATGAGCAGTTCTTC.

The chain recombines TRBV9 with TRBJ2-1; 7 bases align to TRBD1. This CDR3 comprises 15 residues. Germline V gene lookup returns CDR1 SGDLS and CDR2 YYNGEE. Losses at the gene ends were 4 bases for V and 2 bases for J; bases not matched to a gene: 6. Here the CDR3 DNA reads TGTGCCAGCAGCCCCCGGGACAGACCCTACAATGAGCAGTTCTTC. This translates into CASSPRDRPYNEQFF.

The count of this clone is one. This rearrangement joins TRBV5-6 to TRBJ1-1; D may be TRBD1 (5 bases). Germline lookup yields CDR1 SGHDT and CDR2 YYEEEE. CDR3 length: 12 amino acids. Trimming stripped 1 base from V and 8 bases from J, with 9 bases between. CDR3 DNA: TGTGCCAGCAGCTTGCTGGGGGGAGAAGCTTTCTTT. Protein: CASSLLGGEAFF.

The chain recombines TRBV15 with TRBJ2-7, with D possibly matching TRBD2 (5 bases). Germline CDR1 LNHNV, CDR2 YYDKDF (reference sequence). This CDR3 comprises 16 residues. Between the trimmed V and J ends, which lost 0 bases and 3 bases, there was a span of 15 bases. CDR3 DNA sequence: TGTGCCACCAGCAGAGATTTTTCCGGACTCAACTACGAGCAGTACTTC. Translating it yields CATSRDFSGLNYEQYF.

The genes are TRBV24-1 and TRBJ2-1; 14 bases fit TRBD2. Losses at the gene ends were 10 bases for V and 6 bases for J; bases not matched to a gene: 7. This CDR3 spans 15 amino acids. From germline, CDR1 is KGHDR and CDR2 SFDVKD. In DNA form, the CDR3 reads TGTGCCACACAATCCGGGACTAGCGGGGGCAATGAGCAGTTCTTC. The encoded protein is CATQSGTSGGNEQFF.

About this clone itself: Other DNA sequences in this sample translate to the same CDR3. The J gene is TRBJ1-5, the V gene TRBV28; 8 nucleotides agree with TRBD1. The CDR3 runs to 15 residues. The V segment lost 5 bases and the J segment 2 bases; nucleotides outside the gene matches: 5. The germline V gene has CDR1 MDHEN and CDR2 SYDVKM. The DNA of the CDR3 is TGTGCCAGCAGTCCTACGGGACAGGGCAATCAGCCCCAGCATTTT. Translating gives CASSPTGQGNQPQHF.

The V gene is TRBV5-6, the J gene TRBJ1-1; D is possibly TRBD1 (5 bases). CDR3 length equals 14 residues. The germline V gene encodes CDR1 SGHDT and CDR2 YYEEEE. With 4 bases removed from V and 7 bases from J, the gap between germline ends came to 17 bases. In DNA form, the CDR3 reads TGTGCCAGCAGCCCCGTGGGCAGGGCGTATGAAGCTTTCTTT. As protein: CASSPVGRAYEAFF.

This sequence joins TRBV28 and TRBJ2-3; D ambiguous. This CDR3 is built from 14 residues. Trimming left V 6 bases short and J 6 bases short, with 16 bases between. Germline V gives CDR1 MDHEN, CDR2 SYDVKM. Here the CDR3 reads CASSPTYKMDTQYF. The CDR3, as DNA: TGTGCCAGCAGCCCAACGTACAAAATGGATACGCAGTATTTT.

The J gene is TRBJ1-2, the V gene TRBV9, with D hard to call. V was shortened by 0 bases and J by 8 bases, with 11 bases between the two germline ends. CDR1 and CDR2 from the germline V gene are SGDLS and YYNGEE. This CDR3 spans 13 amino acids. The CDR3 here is CASSVAAGQGYTF. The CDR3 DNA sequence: TGTGCCAGCAGCGTAGCGGCAGGTCAGGGCTACACCTTC. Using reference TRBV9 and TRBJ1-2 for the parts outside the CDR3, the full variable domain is DSGVTQTPKHLITATGQRVTLRCSPRSGDLSVYWYQQSLDQGLQFLIQYYNGEERAKGNILERFSAQQFPDLHSELNLSSLELGDSALYFCASSVAAGQGYTFGSGTRLTVV.

The CDR3 coding sequence is TGTGCCAGCTCACCCACCGAACAGTTTTATGGCTACACCTTC. Translation gives CASSPTEQFYGYTF. The chain is built from TRBV18 and TRBJ1-2; D not certain. V dropped 3 bases and J dropped 5 bases, with 13 bases sitting between them. Germline V gene lookup returns CDR1 KGHSH and CDR2 LQKENI. This CDR3 contains 14 residues.

CDR3 sequence reads: CASHYRGNEKLFF. The DNA of the CDR3 is TGTGCCAGCCATTACAGGGGTAATGAAAAACTGTTTTTT. This chain uses TRBV19 with TRBJ1-4, with TRBD1 matching over 7 bases. The V gene's germline CDR1 is LNHDA and CDR2 SQIVND (reference sequence). The CDR3 is 13 amino acids. Trimming removed 9 bases from V and 4 bases from J; junction bases left unmatched: 5.